This T cell receptor (beta chain) appears in the sequencing data of a study of cytomegalovirus exposure and HLA in healthy donors. PCR was performed using 60 Vbeta and 13 Jbeta primers. The table came from immunoSEQ multiplex PCR; TCRdb's copy has only in-frame clones and leaves some out. This listing includes over 120,000 clones. The ends were cut back, 1 base at V and 5 bases at J, with 12 bases in the middle. The germline V gene has CDR1 LGHNA and CDR2 YSLEER. This CDR3 spans 14 amino acids. The V call is TRBV4-3, the J call TRBJ2-7; tentatively, D is TRBD2 (7 bases). Sequencing was done on a sample of PBMCs. The TCR was taken from a male donor in good health and CMV-seronegative. The DNA for the CDR3 is TGCGCCAGCAGCCAAGGTGCGGGGGCGAACGAGCAGTACTTC. Its protein product is CASSQGAGANEQYF.